Sequencing of this T cell receptor (beta chain) was carried out in a study of T-cell reconstitution after alpha-beta-depleted transplantation in children. General study results and limits: The origin of alpha-beta T cells about two months after transplant was reportedly several hundred expanded graft clones. It was newly produced T cells that mostly accounted for T-cell counts and diversity one year after transplant. Recipient T cells and thymic progenitors that survived were the source of the high TCRbeta diversity seen at day 60 in some patients.

The V gene end was trimmed by 4 bases and the J gene end by 4 bases; junction bases not matched to a gene: 13. The CDR3 consists of 17 residues. In germline, CDR1 is MDHEN, CDR2 SYDVKM. During its preparation, the TCRbeta library received unique molecular identifiers. TCRdb reanalysed the PCR reads using MiXCR and keeps one entry per CDR3 protein. The sample lists about 540,000 distinct CDR3 sequences, more than 20% occurring once. With regard to this clonotype: What it binds is not known.

This sequence was found in a boy under two years old with Wiskott-Aldrich syndrome, due to receive a stem cell transplant. Specimen: PBMCs, collected before TCRalphabeta/CD19-depleted stem cell transplant. This rearrangement joins TRBV28 to TRBJ2-1, with 7 positions matching TRBD2. The DNA for the CDR3 is TGTGCCAGCAGTTCCATTAAGACTAGCACTCGTTACAATGAGCAGTTCTTC. Translated: CASSSIKTSTRYNEQFF.